The 4 T cell receptor beta chains below all came from one sample that was sequenced in a study of neurological immune-mediated disorders. One entry per CDR3 protein, called by TCRdb with MiXCR from the 5' RACE reads. In the table there are tens of thousands of distinct CDR3 sequences, about 4.2% of which are singletons. The sample taken for sequencing was CD4+ T cells from blood. These receptors came from a woman aged 40 to 50 with multiple sclerosis.

This clonotype was observed at least ten times. This chain connects TRBV7-2 to TRBJ1-4; 7 nucleotides line up with TRBD1. CDR1 is SGHTA, CDR2 FQGNSA, per germline. The CDR3 runs to 15 residues. The V and J ends lost 4 bases and 6 bases, in that order; junction bases with no gene match: 8. The CDR3 DNA reads TGTGCCAGCAGCTCCCAGGGGGGGCAGCATGAAAAACTGTTTTTT. Amino acid sequence: CASSSQGGQHEKLFF. Looking up the rest from reference TRBV7-2 and TRBJ1-4 gives the full variable domain: GAGVSQSPSNKVTEKGKDVELRCDPISGHTALYWYRQSLGQGLEFLIYFQGNSAPDKSGLPSDRFSAERTGGSVSTLTIQRTQQEDSAVYLCASSSQGGQHEKLFFGSGTQLSVL.

At least ten counts were recorded for this clonotype. This chain joins TRBV12-3 or TRBV12-4 and TRBJ1-2; 12 bases map to TRBD1. This CDR3 contains 14 residues. V lost 6 bases and J lost 12; bases outside the gene matches: 11. The CDR3 bases are TGTGCCAGCAGGAAACCGGGACAGGGGGCCCCCCACACCTTC. Its protein is CASRKPGQGAPHTF.

This clonotype was recorded at least ten times. The rearrangement joins TRBV7-2 to TRBJ2-7; D not resolved. This CDR3 spans 11 amino acids. Trimming shortened V by 5 bases and J by 5 bases, and 7 bases separated the two germline ends. Germline CDR1 SGHTA, CDR2 FQGNSA. This chain's CDR3 is CASSRVNEQYF. The CDR3 coding sequence is TGTGCCAGCAGCCGGGTTAACGAGCAGTACTTC.

This clonotype has a handful of counts. The chain joins TRBV29-1 to TRBJ2-7, with D perhaps matching TRBD2 (5 bases). This CDR3 has 10 residues. V lost 5 bases, J lost 7 bases, and 9 bases lay in between. Germline lookup yields CDR1 SQVTM and CDR2 ANQGSEA. The CDR3 bases are TGCAGCGTTCTAACGGGGGAGCAGTACTTC. This codes for CSVLTGEQYF.